This T cell receptor beta chain was recovered during a study of blood T cell repertoires in COVID-19. Study information: There were acute and convalescent COVID-19 samples, and they came from the United States, Italy and Spain. T cells, B-cell-depleted T cells, or PBMCs provided the cDNA or gDNA that served as material.

V was clipped by 7 bases and J by 3 bases; unmatched bases: 10. Germline CDR1 SGHTA, CDR2 FQGTGA. The CDR3 spans 16 residues. Original analysis: Nucleated cell number was recorded as an estimate derived from reference gene primer amplification. The data were produced by immunoSEQ multiplex PCR, yet TCRdb's version contains in-frame clones alone and is incomplete. The V and J calls and the clone size are those of that table, but D and trimming were determined from the DNA. The sample carries around 200,000 clones, about 89% recorded once. This chain connects TRBV7-3 to TRBJ2-2; 8 bases fit TRBD1. The sample was peripheral blood. The sequence was obtained from a man in his sixties or seventies with acute or convalescent COVID-19. In DNA form, the CDR3 reads TGTGCCAGCAAAAATTGGACAGGGCTGTACACCGGGGAGCTGTTTTTT. It encodes CASKNWTGLYTGELFF.